This TCR beta chain was observed in a study of blood T cell repertoires in COVID-19. Overall study context: Donors in the United States, Italy and Spain gave samples during acute or convalescent COVID-19. Sample material is recorded as cDNA or gDNA derived from T cells, B-cell-depleted T cells, or PBMCs.

Authors' processing steps: Reference gene primer amplification yielded estimated nucleated cell counts. The method was immunoSEQ multiplex PCR; TCRdb's version includes in-frame clones alone and lacks a portion of them. V and J calls and clone size come straight from that table; D and trimming were deduced from the DNA. The sample contains approximately 140,000 clones, around 80% of which appear only once. V shed 4 bases, J shed 7 bases, and the junction held 8 bases outside the gene matches. This CDR3 contains 15 residues. CDR1 is SGDLS and CDR2 is YYNGEE in the germline V gene. This clone came up once.

Specimen: peripheral blood. This chain links TRBV9 with TRBJ1-6; 7 nucleotides align to TRBD1. The source is a human donor in a cohort sampled during active COVID-19. The CDR3 nucleotides are TGTGCCAGCAGCCAAGGCAGGGGGTACAATTCACCCCTCCACTTT. This gives the protein CASSQGRGYNSPLHF.